A single sample gave rise to the 16 T cell receptor beta chains below, sequenced in a study of blood T cells in healthy people across ages. Together with a sample-barcoded 5' primer, a J-beta primer mix was included in a second PCR lasting about 7 to 11 cycles. TCRdb used MiXCR to reprocess the 5' RACE reads, holding one entry per CDR3 protein. This sample carries about 810,000 distinct CDR3 sequences, about 37% of them seen once, and the ten largest clones take 10% to 15%. The sequenced material came from blood. These receptor sequences come from a man younger than 35 in good health.

In its sample, this clonotype was seen a few times. The V gene is TRBV11-2, the J gene TRBJ2-4; 8 bases fit TRBD1. Germline V lookup: CDR1 SGHAT, CDR2 FQNNGV. The CDR3 has 13 amino acids. V lost 5 bases, J lost 5 bases, and 2 bases stayed unmatched. The CDR3 protein is CASSGTGENIQYF. The CDR3 DNA is TGTGCCAGCAGCGGGACAGGTGAAAACATTCAGTACTTC.

The rearrangement links TRBV20-1 to TRBJ1-1; D is possibly TRBD1 (5 bases). The CDR3 has 14 residues. CDR1 DFQATT and CDR2 SNEGSKA come from the germline V gene (reference sequence). Trimming shortened V by 1 base and J by 3 bases, and 12 bases separated the two germline ends. Here the CDR3 reads CSARGGLRDTEAFF. The DNA for the CDR3 is TGCAGTGCTAGAGGGGGACTGAGGGACACTGAAGCTTTCTTT.

Concerning this clonotype itself: Germline is not matched at one junction end, which may reflect a read error. This sequence joins TRBV28 and TRBJ2-5; 9 nucleotides agree with TRBD2. Germline CDR1 is MDHEN and CDR2 is SYDVKM. This CDR3 has 12 residues. CDR3 in DNA: TGTCAAGCGGGGGGCCTCCAAGGGACCCAGTACTTC. Protein: CQAGGLQGTQYF.

This clonotype was picked up a small number of times. The chain combines TRBV27 with TRBJ1-1; D may be TRBD1 (6 bases). V was clipped by 8 bases and J by 0 bases, with 10 bases between them. The CDR3 consists of 13 residues. CDR1 MNHEY and CDR2 SMNVEV come from the germline V gene (reference sequence). The CDR3 loop is CASQDRMNTEAFF. For the CDR3, the DNA is TGTGCCAGCCAGGACAGAATGAACACTGAAGCTTTCTTT.

This chain joins TRBV7-2 and TRBJ2-5; a possible D gene is TRBD2 (6 bases). The CDR3 extends over 15 amino acids. V was cut by 1 base and J by 11 bases, with 20 bases left in between. Germline V gene lookup returns CDR1 SGHTA and CDR2 FQGNSA. The DNA for the CDR3 is TGTGCCAGCAGCTTAGTGGTAGCGGAAAACAATGTGCAGTACTTC. Its protein is CASSLVVAENNVQYF.

V gene TRBV4-1 combines with J gene TRBJ2-7; no definite D call. CDR3 length equals 15 residues. Germline values: CDR1 MGHRA, CDR2 YSYEKL. V shed 1 base and J shed 7 bases, with 17 bases lying between them. CDR3 coding DNA: TGCGCCAGCAGCCAAGGCTGGGGTTCCTACAATGAGCAGTACTTC. It specifies CASSQGWGSYNEQYF.

V usage is TRBV6-2 or TRBV6-3 and J usage is TRBJ1-5; 9 nucleotides match TRBD1. The J segment lost 2 bases and the V segment lost 4 bases, leaving 12 bases of the junction unmatched. CDR1 is MNHEY, CDR2 SVGEGT, per germline. This CDR3 contains 18 residues. The CDR3 DNA reads as TGTGCCAGCAGTTCGTCCCGGGACAGGGCCCTACGCAATCAGCCCCAGCATTTT. This encodes CASSSSRDRALRNQPQHF.

This clonotype was seen at least ten times. The genes are TRBV7-2 and TRBJ2-7; TRBD2 matches 11 bases. Unmatched junction bases numbered 6, after V lost 4 bases and J lost 4 bases. The germline gives CDR1 SGHTA, CDR2 FQGNSA. There are 15 residues in the CDR3. The CDR3 nucleotides read TGTGCCAGCAGCTCCCCATGGACTAGCGGGTACGAGCAGTACTTC. This codes for CASSSPWTSGYEQYF.

The chain carries TRBV7-2 and TRBJ2-7; tentative D call: TRBD2 (5 bases). V dropped 1 base and J dropped 2 bases, with 15 bases sitting between them. Germline values: CDR1 SGHTA, CDR2 FQGNSA. The CDR3 consists of 16 residues. CDR3 region: CASSLESGPRPYEQYF. The CDR3 bases are TGTGCCAGCAGCTTAGAAAGCGGCCCTAGACCCTACGAGCAGTACTTC.

This clonotype has more than one count but fewer than ten. V usage is TRBV20-1 and J usage is TRBJ1-1; 7 bases align to TRBD1. V shed 2 bases, J shed 3 bases, and the junction held 6 bases outside the gene matches. CDR1 is DFQATT and CDR2 is SNEGSKA in the germline V gene (reference sequence). The CDR3 totals 14 residues. The CDR3 loop reads CSARPTGLDTEAFF. Written as DNA, the CDR3 is TGCAGTGCTAGACCGACAGGGCTGGACACTGAAGCTTTCTTT.

J is TRBJ2-7 and V is TRBV5-1; D call uncertain. CDR1 and CDR2 (germline): SGHRS, YFSETQ. V lost 4 bases, J lost 2 bases, and 10 bases lay in between. This CDR3 has 13 residues. For the CDR3, the DNA is TGCGCCAGCAGCGATCAACAGACCTACGAGCAGTACTTC. It specifies CASSDQQTYEQYF.

The genes are TRBV29-1 and TRBJ2-5, with 7 nucleotides matching TRBD2. Unmatched junction bases numbered 5, after V lost 4 bases and J lost 12 bases. Germline V gene data show CDR1 as SQVTM and CDR2 as ANQGSEA. The CDR3 is 10 residues long. CDR3 region: CSVGVGLEYF. The CDR3 region has the DNA TGCAGCGTTGGGGTCGGACTAGAGTACTTC.

CDR3 residues: CASSSGLYSYEQYF. The CDR3, as DNA: TGTGCCAGCAGCTCGGGACTCTACTCCTACGAGCAGTACTTC. The chain carries TRBV5-5 and TRBJ2-7; tentatively, D is TRBD2 (6 bases). Trimming removed 3 bases at V and 0 bases at J, with 10 bases between. The length of the CDR3 is 14 residues. Looked up from germline, CDR1 is SGHKS and CDR2 is YYEKEE (reference sequence).

As to this clonotype: This may be a read error: a much more frequent sequence differs by one nucleotide. The chain recombines TRBV20-1 with TRBJ2-3, with a tentative D call TRBD1 (6 bases). There are 14 residues in the CDR3. From germline, CDR1 is DFQATT and CDR2 SNEGSKA (reference sequence). Trimming pared 8 bases from V and 0 bases from J, leaving 15 bases between. The CDR3 region has the DNA TGCAGTACTAACAGGGACACGAGCACAGATACGCAGTATTTT. It encodes CSTNRDTSTDTQYF.

This rearrangement joins TRBV18 to TRBJ1-1; weak D call: TRBD1 (6 bases). V lost 0 bases, J lost 9 bases, and 14 bases lay in between. This CDR3 has 14 amino acids. Per germline, CDR1 KGHSH and CDR2 LQKENI. CDR3 sequence reads: CASSPPLEGVKAFF. CDR3 nucleotides: TGTGCCAGCTCACCACCGTTGGAGGGGGTTAAAGCTTTCTTT.

The V and J genes are TRBV30 and TRBJ2-2; D may be TRBD2 (6 bases). V shed 0 bases and J shed 3 bases, with 11 bases lying between them. Germline values: CDR1 GTSNPN, CDR2 SVGIG (reference sequence). This CDR3 has 15 residues. The CDR3 loop is CAWSVGGAYTGELFF. CDR3 in DNA: TGTGCCTGGAGTGTCGGGGGAGCATACACCGGGGAGCTGTTTTTT.